This TCR beta chain was identified during a study of identical twins. Trimming stripped 0 bases from V and 6 bases from J, with 12 bases between. Germline assignment: CDR1 SGDLS and CDR2 YYNGEE. This CDR3 is built from 15 residues. Unique molecular identifiers were present on cDNA, and template switching added a universal primer site. In TCRdb, the 5' RACE reads were re-called with MiXCR into one record per CDR3 protein. The sample yields some 500,000 distinct CDR3 sequences, less than 25% seen once. This clonotype appeared a few times. This same sample was also taken into another study, of T cells expressing NK-cell markers. From that paper: In the group of eight sequenced donors, seven were HCMV-seropositive and one was seronegative. One observes that, in a handful of donors, these clonotypes were also the leading ones within the CD3+CD56-NKG2C+ fraction. Certain NKG2C+ T cell clones were expanded, and their HCMV specificity remained unclear.

The receptor's source is a young woman in good health. V gene TRBV9 combines with J gene TRBJ2-2; possible D gene TRBD2, 6 bases. The sample was CD4+ T cells sorted from blood. CDR3 DNA: TGTGCCAGCAGCGTAGTTGCGGGGTTCTCCGGGGAGCTGTTTTTT. Protein sequence: CASSVVAGFSGELFF.